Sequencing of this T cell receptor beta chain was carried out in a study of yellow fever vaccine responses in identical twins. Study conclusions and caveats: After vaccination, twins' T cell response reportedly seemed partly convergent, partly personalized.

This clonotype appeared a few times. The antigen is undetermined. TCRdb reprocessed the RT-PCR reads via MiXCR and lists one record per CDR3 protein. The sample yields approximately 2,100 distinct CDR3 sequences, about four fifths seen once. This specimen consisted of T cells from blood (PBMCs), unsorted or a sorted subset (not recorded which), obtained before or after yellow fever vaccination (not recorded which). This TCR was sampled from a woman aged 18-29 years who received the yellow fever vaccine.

The CDR3 spells CAISESGSPEQEKLFF. CDR3 coding DNA: TGTGCCATCAGTGAGTCGGGGTCCCCCGAACAGGAAAAACTGTTTTTT. This chain uses TRBV10-3 with TRBJ1-4; no clear D gene. The CDR3 contains 16 residues. V gave up 0 bases and J gave up 8 bases, with 16 bases separating them. CDR1 is ENHRY and CDR2 is SYGVKD in the germline V gene.